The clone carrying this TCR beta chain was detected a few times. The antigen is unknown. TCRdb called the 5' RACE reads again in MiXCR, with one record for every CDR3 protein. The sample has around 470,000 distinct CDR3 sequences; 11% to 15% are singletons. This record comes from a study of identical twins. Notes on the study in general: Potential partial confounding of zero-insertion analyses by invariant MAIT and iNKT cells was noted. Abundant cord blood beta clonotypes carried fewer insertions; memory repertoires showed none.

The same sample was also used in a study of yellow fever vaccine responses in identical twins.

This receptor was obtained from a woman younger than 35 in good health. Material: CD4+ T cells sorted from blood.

The CDR3 is CASSHRGTETQYF. CDR3 DNA: TGTGCCAGCAGCCATCGGGGAACGGAGACCCAGTACTTC. The chain combines TRBV3-1 with TRBJ2-5; a possible D gene is TRBD2 (5 bases). Trimming cost V 3 bases and J 5 bases, with 10 bases left between them. From germline, CDR1 is LGHDT and CDR2 YNNKEL (reference sequence). The CDR3 length is 13 residues.